The 8 T cell receptor beta chains in this list originate from one sample, sequenced in a study of shared clonotypes between healthy human individuals. TCRdb's table, derived via immunoSEQ multiplex PCR, lists solely in-frame clones and lacks some. The sample lists 330,000 or so clones, about 70% occurring once. The specimen was memory CD4+ T cells sorted from blood. Subset in this sample: CD45RA-negative fraction. The receptors originated from a man under 40 in good health.

A remark on this clone: The same CDR3 can be traced to other DNA sequences in this sample. The chain uses TRBV5-1 and TRBJ2-2, with D perhaps given as TRBD1 or TRBD2 (8 bases each). The germline V and J ends were trimmed by 5 bases and 5 bases, with 22 bases remaining between them. CDR1 and CDR2 (germline): SGHRS, YFSETQ. The CDR3 runs 17 residues. Here the CDR3 reads CASSILGTGGGTGELFF. For the CDR3, the DNA is TGCGCCAGCAGTATCCTGGGGACAGGCGGGGGGACCGGGGAGCTGTTTTTT.

V and J are TRBV9 and TRBJ2-1; 7 bases agree with TRBD2. Germline CDR1 SGDLS, CDR2 YYNGEE. The V segment lost 0 bases and the J segment 2 bases; nucleotides outside the gene matches: 5. This CDR3 is built from 16 residues. CDR3 residues: CASSVEGGTTYNEQFF. As DNA, the CDR3 is TGTGCCAGCAGCGTAGAGGGAGGGACTACCTACAATGAGCAGTTCTTC. Variable domain in full (rest from reference TRBV9 and TRBJ2-1): DSGVTQTPKHLITATGQRVTLRCSPRSGDLSVYWYQQSLDQGLQFLIQYYNGEERAKGNILERFSAQQFPDLHSELNLSSLELGDSALYFCASSVEGGTTYNEQFFGPGTRLTVL.

J is TRBJ2-7 and V is TRBV6-5, with no clear D. Trimming stripped 6 bases from V and 3 bases from J, with 15 bases between. This CDR3 is 14 amino acids long. The germline CDR1 and CDR2 sequences are MNHEY and SVGAGI. CDR3 region: CASRRVGTGYEQYF. CDR3 DNA: TGTGCCAGCAGAAGAGTCGGTACGGGCTACGAGCAGTACTTC.

This clone turned up a few times. The chain combines TRBV29-1 with TRBJ2-4; a possible D gene is TRBD2 (7 bases). V shed 4 bases and J shed 3 bases, with 13 bases lying between them. This CDR3 is 14 amino acids long. Germline V gene sequence: CDR1 SQVTM, CDR2 ANQGSEA. In DNA, the CDR3 is TGCAGCGTTGGGGGGGGCGCGGGCAAAAACATTCAGTACTTC. It yields the protein CSVGGGAGKNIQYF.

The V and J genes are TRBV15 and TRBJ2-2; the match to TRBD2 covers 8 bases. The CDR3 length is 16 residues. The germline V gene has CDR1 LNHNV and CDR2 YYDKDF (reference sequence). J lost 6 bases, V lost 2 bases, and 8 bases had no gene match. The CDR3 nucleotides are TGTGCCACCAGCAGACCGGCGGGAGGCGGTGCCGGGGAGCTGTTTTTT. Translation: CATSRPAGGGAGELFF.

Turning to this clone: The same CDR3 also results from other DNA sequences found in this sample. V gene TRBV5-1 combines with J gene TRBJ2-3, with D unclear. The CDR3 covers 15 residues. Germline V gene sequence: CDR1 SGHRS, CDR2 YFSETQ. The ends were cut back, 0 bases at V and 0 bases at J, with 8 bases in the middle. CDR3 in amino acids: CASSLAAASTDTQYF. DNA of the CDR3: TGCGCCAGCAGCTTGGCCGCGGCTAGCACAGATACGCAGTATTTT. Supplemented by reference TRBV5-1 and TRBJ2-3, the full variable domain reads KAGVTQTPRYLIKTRGQQVTLSCSPISGHRSVSWYQQTPGQGLQFLFEYFSETQRNKGNFPGRFSGRQFSNSRSEMNVSTLELGDSALYLCASSLAAASTDTQYFGPGTRLTVL.

On this clone: A read error is likely here: a far larger clone is one base away. Other DNA sequences in the sample encode the same CDR3. The chain carries TRBV5-1 and TRBJ1-5; D is undetermined. Germline V CDR1 and CDR2: SGHRS, YFSETQ. The germline V and J ends were trimmed by 0 bases and 10 bases, with 17 bases remaining between them. This CDR3 region has 15 residues. CDR3 nucleotides: TGCGCCAGCAGCTTGGGAGGTATGGGGAGTCAACCCCAGCATTTT. Its translation is CASSLGGMGSQPQHF. The whole variable domain, remainder taken from reference TRBV5-1 and TRBJ1-5, is KAGVTQTPRYLIKTRGQQVTLSCSPISGHRSVSWYQQTPGQGLQFLFEYFSETQRNKGNFPGRFSGRQFSNSRSEMNVSTLELGDSALYLCASSLGGMGSQPQHFGDGTRLSIL.

This sequence joins TRBV5-4 and TRBJ1-3; 7 positions agree with TRBD1. Trimming cost V 4 bases and J 4 bases; bases outside gene matches: 5. Germline V gene data show CDR1 as SGHNT and CDR2 as YYREEE (reference sequence). This CDR3 spans 14 amino acids. CDR3 in DNA: TGTGCCAGCAGCAACAGGGGATTCGGAAACACCATATATTTT. Its translation: CASSNRGFGNTIYF.